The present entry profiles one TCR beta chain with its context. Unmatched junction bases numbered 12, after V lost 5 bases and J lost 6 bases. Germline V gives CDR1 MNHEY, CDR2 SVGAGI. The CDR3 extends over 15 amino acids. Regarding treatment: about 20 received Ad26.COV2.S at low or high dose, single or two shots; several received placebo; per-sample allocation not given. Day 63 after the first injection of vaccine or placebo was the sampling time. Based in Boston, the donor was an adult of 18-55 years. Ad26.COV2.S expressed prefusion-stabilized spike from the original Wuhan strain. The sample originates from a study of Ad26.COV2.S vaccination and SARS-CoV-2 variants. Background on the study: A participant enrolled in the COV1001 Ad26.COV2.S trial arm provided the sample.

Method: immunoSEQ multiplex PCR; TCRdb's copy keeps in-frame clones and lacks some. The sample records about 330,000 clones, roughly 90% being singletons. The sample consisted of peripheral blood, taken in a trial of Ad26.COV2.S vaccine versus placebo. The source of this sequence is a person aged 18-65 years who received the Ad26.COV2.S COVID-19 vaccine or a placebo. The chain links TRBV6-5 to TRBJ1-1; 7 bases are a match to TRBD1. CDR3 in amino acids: CASSPLTGRRAEAFF. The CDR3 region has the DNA TGTGCCAGCAGTCCCTTGACAGGGCGTAGAGCTGAAGCTTTCTTT.